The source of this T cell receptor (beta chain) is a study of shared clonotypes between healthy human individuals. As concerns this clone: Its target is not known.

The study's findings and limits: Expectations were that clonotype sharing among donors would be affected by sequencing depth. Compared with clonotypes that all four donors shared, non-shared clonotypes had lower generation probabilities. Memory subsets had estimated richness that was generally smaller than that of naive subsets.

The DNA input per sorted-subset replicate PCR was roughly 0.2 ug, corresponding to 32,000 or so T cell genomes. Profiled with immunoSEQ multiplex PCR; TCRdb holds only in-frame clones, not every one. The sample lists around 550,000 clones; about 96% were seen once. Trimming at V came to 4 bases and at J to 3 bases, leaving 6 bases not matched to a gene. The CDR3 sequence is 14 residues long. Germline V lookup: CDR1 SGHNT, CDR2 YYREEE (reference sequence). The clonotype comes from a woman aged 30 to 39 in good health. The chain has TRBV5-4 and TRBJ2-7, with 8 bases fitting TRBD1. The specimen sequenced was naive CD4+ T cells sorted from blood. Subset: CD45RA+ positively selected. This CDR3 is CASSTKTGDYEQYF. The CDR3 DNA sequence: TGTGCCAGCAGCACAAAGACAGGGGACTACGAGCAGTACTTC.